This T cell receptor (beta chain) was identified during a study of spatial heterogeneity in lung cancer. Whole-study findings and limits: Resection blood, more than follow-up blood, showed ubiquitous expanded tumor TCRs.

Noted time point: sample taken at primary tumor resection. TCRs were sequenced from unsorted whole RNA of tumor, nontumor lung or PBMC. The approximately 69 donors had untreated early-stage non-small cell lung cancer. This CDR3 is 14 amino acids long. In germline, CDR1 is SGHTA, CDR2 FQGNSA. Deletions cut 1 base from V and 2 bases from J, with 7 bases between. A remark on this clonotype: The antigen is undetermined. A library prepared for alpha chains yielded this beta chain as an off-target read; its size is of little meaning.

TCRdb reprocessed the 5' RACE reads with MiXCR, giving one entry per CDR3 protein. In the table there are 3,500 to 5,000 distinct CDR3 sequences, approximately 55% of which are singletons. The sequenced sample was PBMCs, obtained at surgery. The chain couples TRBV7-2 to TRBJ2-3, with D perhaps TRBD1 (6 bases). This sequence originates from a female donor with early-stage non-small cell lung cancer. The CDR3 DNA follows: TGTGCCAGCAGCTTAGGGACAGTCACAGATACGCAGTATTTT. Protein: CASSLGTVTDTQYF.